The present entry profiles one TCR beta chain with its context. What it binds is not known. TCRdb keeps only in-frame clones here, not all; method: immunoSEQ multiplex PCR. Seen here are tens of thousands of clones, about 90% observed once, and the top ten hold roughly 29%. Trimming stripped 4 bases from V and 1 base from J, with 11 bases between. CDR3 size: 14 residues. From germline, CDR1 is GTSNPN and CDR2 SVGIG (reference sequence). These data belong to a study of siplizumab effects on memory and regulatory T cells. Study outcomes and limitations: The Treg-derived share of mappable alloreactive CD4+ clones averaged 68.8% with siplizumab and over 25% in controls. Unstimulated naive T cells seemed to show more diversity than memory cells did, and they also seemed to be among the major contributors to the alloresponse. A small minority of alloreactive clones were mapped to unstimulated subsets.

The sample comprised CD8+ T cells sorted from blood. This TCR was recovered from a human donor in good health. The rearrangement links TRBV30 to TRBJ2-1, with D uncertain. The CDR3 protein is CAWISARSYNEQFF. As DNA, the CDR3 is TGTGCCTGGATTTCGGCCCGGTCCTACAATGAGCAGTTCTTC.